A single sample is the source of the 10 T cell receptor beta chains below, sequenced in a study of cytomegalovirus exposure and HLA in healthy donors. The PCR made use of 60 Vbeta and 13 Jbeta primers. Produced via immunoSEQ multiplex PCR; TCRdb's table is partial and in-frame only. Counted here are 200,000 to 250,000 clones, roughly 75% occurring once; the ten biggest clones make up 1.5% to 2%. The sequenced material came from PBMCs. Receptor source: a woman aged 25 to 39 in good health and CMV-seronegative.

The genes are TRBV25-1 and TRBJ1-1; 10 bases match TRBD1. The CDR3 is 15 residues long. With V trimmed by 3 bases and J by 6 bases, 7 bases remained unmatched. Germline-derived CDR1 and CDR2 are MGHDK and SYGVNS. The CDR3 DNA reads as TGTGCCAGCAGTGAGCGACAGGGGGCGCGGGCTGAAGCTTTCTTT. This translates into CASSERQGARAEAFF.

The chain has TRBV10-3 and TRBJ1-2, with D tentatively TRBD1 (5 bases). Trimming shortened V by 3 bases and J by 4 bases, and 12 bases separated the two germline ends. The CDR3 contains 14 residues. The germline V gene encodes CDR1 ENHRY and CDR2 SYGVKD. Written as DNA, the CDR3 is TGTGCCATCAGTGATAGGGGAGGTGGCTATGGCTACACCTTC. It codes for CAISDRGGGYGYTF.

Notes on this clone: In the same sample, other DNA sequences code for this CDR3. The chain couples TRBV7-2 to TRBJ1-5, with D possibly matching TRBD1 (6 bases). There are 13 residues in the CDR3. Germline CDR1 SGHTA, CDR2 FQGNSA. The V and J ends lost 2 bases and 4 bases respectively, with 6 bases between them. The CDR3 DNA reads TGTGCCAGCAGCTTAAGGGGGAATCAGCCCCAGCATTTT. It encodes CASSLRGNQPQHF. The full variable domain, its missing parts supplied by reference TRBV7-2 and TRBJ1-5, is GAGVSQSPSNKVTEKGKDVELRCDPISGHTALYWYRQSLGQGLEFLIYFQGNSAPDKSGLPSDRFSAERTGGSVSTLTIQRTQQEDSAVYLCASSLRGNQPQHFGDGTRLSIL.

This clone has more than one count but fewer than ten. J is TRBJ1-2 and V is TRBV30, with D uncertain. Trimming shortened V by 4 bases and J by 2 bases, and 5 bases separated the two germline ends. CDR1 is GTSNPN, CDR2 SVGIG, per germline (reference sequence). The CDR3 is 11 residues long. Here the CDR3 DNA reads TGTGCCTGGATCCTCAACTATGGCTACACCTTC. Translated: CAWILNYGYTF.

This clone was found a few times. The chain has TRBV19 and TRBJ1-1; no clear D gene. The CDR3 runs 14 residues. The germline gives CDR1 LNHDA, CDR2 SQIVND (reference sequence). Trimming stripped 0 bases from V and 11 bases from J, with 16 bases between. The CDR3 sequence: CASSIDIITRRAFF. The CDR3 DNA is TGTGCCAGTAGTATAGATATCATAACTAGGAGGGCTTTCTTT.

V gene TRBV7-6 combines with J gene TRBJ2-1, with 8 positions matching TRBD2. Trimming removed 5 bases from V and 6 bases from J; junction bases left unmatched: 6. The germline V gene encodes CDR1 SGHVS and CDR2 FNYEAQ. CDR3 size: 14 residues. The CDR3 nucleotides read TGTGCCAGCAGCAGTAGCGGGAAGGGCAATGAGCAGTTCTTC. Translating it yields CASSSSGKGNEQFF.

The chain has TRBV5-6 and TRBJ2-7, with TRBD2 matching 8 bases. CDR3 size: 15 residues. Germline-derived CDR1 and CDR2 are SGHDT and YYEEEE. With V trimmed by 0 bases and J by 5 bases, 7 bases remained unmatched. The CDR3 bases are TGTGCCAGCAGCTTGGCCTGGCTAGCGGGTAACGAGCAGTACTTC. Translating it yields CASSLAWLAGNEQYF.

The rearrangement links TRBV5-6 to TRBJ1-2, with no clear D. V was cut by 0 bases and J by 2 bases, with 8 bases left in between. The germline V gene has CDR1 SGHDT and CDR2 YYEEEE. The CDR3 has 14 residues. The CDR3 region is CASSLERENYGYTF. CDR3 in DNA: TGTGCCAGCAGCTTGGAGAGGGAGAACTATGGCTACACCTTC.

This sequence joins TRBV7-3 and TRBJ2-1; tentatively, D is TRBD2 (5 bases). The CDR3 has 15 residues. The germline V gene has CDR1 SGHTA and CDR2 FQGTGA. Trimming removed 5 bases from V and 0 bases from J, with 11 bases in between. The CDR3 nucleotides are TGTGCCAGCAGCCAACAGCGGAGCTCCTACAATGAGCAGTTCTTC. It is translated as CASSQQRSSYNEQFF.

The V gene is TRBV6-5, the J gene TRBJ1-5; a weak D match, TRBD1 (5 bases). Germline V gene data show CDR1 as MNHEY and CDR2 as SVGAGI. CDR3 length: 13 amino acids. V lost 4 bases and J lost 7, with 11 bases in between. CDR3 protein: CASSSGVQQPQHF. The DNA of the CDR3 is TGTGCCAGCAGTTCGGGGGTACAACAGCCCCAGCATTTT.